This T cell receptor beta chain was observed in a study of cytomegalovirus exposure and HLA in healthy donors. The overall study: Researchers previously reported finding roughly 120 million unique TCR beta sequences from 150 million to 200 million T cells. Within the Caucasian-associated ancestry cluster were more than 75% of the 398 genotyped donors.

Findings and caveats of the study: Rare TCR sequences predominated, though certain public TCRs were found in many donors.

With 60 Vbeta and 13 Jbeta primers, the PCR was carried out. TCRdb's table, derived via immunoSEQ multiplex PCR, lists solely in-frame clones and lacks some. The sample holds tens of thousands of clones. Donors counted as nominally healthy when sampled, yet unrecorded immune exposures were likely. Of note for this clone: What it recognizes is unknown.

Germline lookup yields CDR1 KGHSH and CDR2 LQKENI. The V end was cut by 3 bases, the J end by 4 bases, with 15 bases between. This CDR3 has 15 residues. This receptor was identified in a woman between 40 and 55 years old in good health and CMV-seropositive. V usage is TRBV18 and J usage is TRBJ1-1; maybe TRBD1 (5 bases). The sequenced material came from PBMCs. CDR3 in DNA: TGTGCCAGCTCACCGCAGTTGCCCCAGGGCACTGAAGCTTTCTTT. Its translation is CASSPQLPQGTEAFF. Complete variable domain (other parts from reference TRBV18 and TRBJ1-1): NAGVMQNPRHLVRRRGQEARLRCSPMKGHSHVYWYRQLPEEGLKFMVYLQKENIIDESGMPKERFSAEFPKEGPSILRIQQVVRGDSAAYFCASSPQLPQGTEAFFGQGTRLTVV.